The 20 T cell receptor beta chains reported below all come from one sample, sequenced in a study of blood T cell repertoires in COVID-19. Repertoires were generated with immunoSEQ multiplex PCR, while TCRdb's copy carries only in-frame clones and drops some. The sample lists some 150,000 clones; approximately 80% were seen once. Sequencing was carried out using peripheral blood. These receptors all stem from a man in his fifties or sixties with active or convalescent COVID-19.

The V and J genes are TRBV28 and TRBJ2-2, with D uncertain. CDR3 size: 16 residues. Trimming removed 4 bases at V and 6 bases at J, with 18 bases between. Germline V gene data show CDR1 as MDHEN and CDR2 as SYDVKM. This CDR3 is CASSSGYLVNAGELFF. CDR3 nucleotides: TGTGCCAGCAGTTCCGGTTATTTAGTAAACGCCGGGGAGCTGTTTTTT.

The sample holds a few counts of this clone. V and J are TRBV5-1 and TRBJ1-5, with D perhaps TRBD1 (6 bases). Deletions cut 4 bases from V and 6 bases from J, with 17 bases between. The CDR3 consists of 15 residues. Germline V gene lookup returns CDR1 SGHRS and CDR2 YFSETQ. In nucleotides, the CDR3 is TGCGCCAGCAGCCCCCAGCGGGGGGCGCGTCAGCCCCAGCATTTT. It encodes CASSPQRGARQPQHF.

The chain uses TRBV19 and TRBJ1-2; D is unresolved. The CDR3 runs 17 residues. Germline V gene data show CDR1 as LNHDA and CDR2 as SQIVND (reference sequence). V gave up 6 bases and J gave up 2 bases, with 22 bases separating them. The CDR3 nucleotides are TGTGCCAGTAGATCCCCCGACCTCACCGGGGAAAACTATGGCTACACCTTC. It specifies CASRSPDLTGENYGYTF.

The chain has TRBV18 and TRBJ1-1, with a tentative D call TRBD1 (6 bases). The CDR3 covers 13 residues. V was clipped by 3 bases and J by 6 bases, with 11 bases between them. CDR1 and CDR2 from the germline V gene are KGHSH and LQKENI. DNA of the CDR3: TGTGCCAGCTCACCCGACAGGCCCTCTGAAGCTTTCTTT. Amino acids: CASSPDRPSEAFF. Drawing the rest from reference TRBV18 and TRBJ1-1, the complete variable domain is NAGVMQNPRHLVRRRGQEARLRCSPMKGHSHVYWYRQLPEEGLKFMVYLQKENIIDESGMPKERFSAEFPKEGPSILRIQQVVRGDSAAYFCASSPDRPSEAFFGQGTRLTVV.

CDR3 nucleotides: TGCAGCGTTAGACAGGGCCTTGATCAGCCCCAGCATTTT. As protein: CSVRQGLDQPQHF. The chain carries TRBV29-1 and TRBJ1-5, with TRBD1 identical over 7 bases. The ends lost 5 bases at V and 5 bases at J; junction bases unmatched: 6. Germline CDR1 SQVTM, CDR2 ANQGSEA. CDR3 length: 13 residues.

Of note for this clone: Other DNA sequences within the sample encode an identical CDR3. The CDR3, as DNA: TGTGCCAGCAGCCTACAGGGGTTCCGAGAGCAGTACTTC. Translated: CASSLQGFREQYF. The V gene is TRBV28, the J gene TRBJ2-7, with TRBD1 identical over 7 bases. CDR3 length: 13 residues. The V gene's germline CDR1 is MDHEN and CDR2 SYDVKM. The V segment lost 6 bases and the J segment 7 bases; nucleotides outside the gene matches: 9. Full variable domain (rest looked up from reference TRBV28 and TRBJ2-7): DVKVTQSSRYLVKRTGEKVFLECVQDMDHENMFWYRQDPGLGLRLIYFSYDVKMKEKGDIPEGYSVSREKKERFSLILESASTNQTSMYLCASSLQGFREQYFGPGTRLTVT.

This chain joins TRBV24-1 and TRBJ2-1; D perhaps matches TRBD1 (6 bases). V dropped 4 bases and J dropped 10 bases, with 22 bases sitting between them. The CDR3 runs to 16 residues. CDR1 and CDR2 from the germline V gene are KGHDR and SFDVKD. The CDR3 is CATSDPRTAWGEEQFF. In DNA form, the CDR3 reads TGTGCCACCAGTGACCCTCGGACAGCCTGGGGAGAAGAGCAGTTCTTC.

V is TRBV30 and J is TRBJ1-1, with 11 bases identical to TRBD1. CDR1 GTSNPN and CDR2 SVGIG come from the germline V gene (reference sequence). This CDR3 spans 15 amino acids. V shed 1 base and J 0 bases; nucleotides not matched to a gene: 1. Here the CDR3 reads CAWSGTGGMNTEAFF. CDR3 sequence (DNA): TGTGCCTGGAGTGGGACAGGGGGCATGAACACTGAAGCTTTCTTT.

CDR3 nucleotides: TGTGCCAGCAGGCTCGAGGAGGGCGCGGTCTATGGCTACACCTTC. Its translation is CASRLEEGAVYGYTF. The chain uses TRBV6-5 and TRBJ1-2; D not certain. Trimming shortened V by 6 bases and J by 4 bases, and 18 bases separated the two germline ends. The CDR3 is 15 amino acids. Germline assignment: CDR1 MNHEY and CDR2 SVGAGI.

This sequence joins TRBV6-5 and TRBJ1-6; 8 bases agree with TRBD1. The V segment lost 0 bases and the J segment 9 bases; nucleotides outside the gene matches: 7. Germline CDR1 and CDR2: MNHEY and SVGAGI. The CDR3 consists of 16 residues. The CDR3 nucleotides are TGTGCCAGCAGTTACTCTATGACAGGGGCCGGTTCACCCCTCCACTTT. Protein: CASSYSMTGAGSPLHF.

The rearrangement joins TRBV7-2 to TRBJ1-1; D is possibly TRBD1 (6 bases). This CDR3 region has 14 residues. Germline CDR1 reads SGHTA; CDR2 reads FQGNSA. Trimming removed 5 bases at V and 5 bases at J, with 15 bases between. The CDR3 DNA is TGTGCCAGCAGCCTAATACAGGGTAGGACTGAAGCTTTCTTT. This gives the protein CASSLIQGRTEAFF.

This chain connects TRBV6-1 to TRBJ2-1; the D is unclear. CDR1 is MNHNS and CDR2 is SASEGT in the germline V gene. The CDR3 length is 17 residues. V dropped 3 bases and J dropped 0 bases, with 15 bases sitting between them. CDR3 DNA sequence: TGTGCCAGCAGTGACGAGGCGATACTGAGCTCCTACAATGAGCAGTTCTTC. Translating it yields CASSDEAILSSYNEQFF.

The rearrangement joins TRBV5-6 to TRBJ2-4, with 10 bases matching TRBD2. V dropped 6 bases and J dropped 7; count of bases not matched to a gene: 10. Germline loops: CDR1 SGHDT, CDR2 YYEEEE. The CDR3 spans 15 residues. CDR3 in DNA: TGTGCCAGCAACCTCCAAACTAGCGGGAAGAACATTCAGTACTTC. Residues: CASNLQTSGKNIQYF.

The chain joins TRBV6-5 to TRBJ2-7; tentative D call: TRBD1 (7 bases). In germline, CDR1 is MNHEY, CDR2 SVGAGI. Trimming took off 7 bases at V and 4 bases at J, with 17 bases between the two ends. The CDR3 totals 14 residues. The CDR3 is CASIAPGGNYEQYF. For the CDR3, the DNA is TGTGCCAGCATAGCCCCAGGGGGGAATTACGAGCAGTACTTC.

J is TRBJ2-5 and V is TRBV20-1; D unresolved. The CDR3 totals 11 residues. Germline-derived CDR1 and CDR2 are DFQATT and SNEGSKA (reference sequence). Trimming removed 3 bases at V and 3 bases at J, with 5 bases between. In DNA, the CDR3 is TGCAGTGCTAGTATAGAAGAGACCCAGTACTTC. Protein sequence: CSASIEETQYF.

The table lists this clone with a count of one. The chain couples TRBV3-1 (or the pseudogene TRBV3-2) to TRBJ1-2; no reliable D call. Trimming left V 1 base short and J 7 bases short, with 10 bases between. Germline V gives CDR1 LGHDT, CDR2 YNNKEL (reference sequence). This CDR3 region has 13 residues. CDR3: CASSQGGYSGYTF. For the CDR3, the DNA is TGTGCCAGCAGCCAAGGAGGGTATTCTGGCTACACCTTC.

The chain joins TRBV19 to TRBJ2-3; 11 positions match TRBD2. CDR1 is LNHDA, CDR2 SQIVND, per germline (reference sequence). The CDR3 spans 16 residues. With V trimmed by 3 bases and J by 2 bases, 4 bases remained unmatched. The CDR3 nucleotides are TGTGCCAGTAGTATGCCTAGCGGGAGGCCCACAGATACGCAGTATTTT. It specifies CASSMPSGRPTDTQYF.

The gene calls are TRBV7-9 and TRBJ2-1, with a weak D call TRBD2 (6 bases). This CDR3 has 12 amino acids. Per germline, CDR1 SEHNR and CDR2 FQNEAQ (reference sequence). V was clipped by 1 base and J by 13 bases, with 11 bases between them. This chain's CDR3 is CASSLGGLLQFF. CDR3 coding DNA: TGTGCCAGCAGCTTAGGGGGACTCCTCCAGTTCTTC.

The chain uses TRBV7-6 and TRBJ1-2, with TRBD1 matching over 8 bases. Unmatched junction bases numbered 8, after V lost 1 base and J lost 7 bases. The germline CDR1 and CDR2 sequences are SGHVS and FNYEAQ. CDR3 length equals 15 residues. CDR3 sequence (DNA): TGTGCCAGCAGCTTAGATCGACAGGGGAGTGCTGGCTACACCTTC. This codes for CASSLDRQGSAGYTF.

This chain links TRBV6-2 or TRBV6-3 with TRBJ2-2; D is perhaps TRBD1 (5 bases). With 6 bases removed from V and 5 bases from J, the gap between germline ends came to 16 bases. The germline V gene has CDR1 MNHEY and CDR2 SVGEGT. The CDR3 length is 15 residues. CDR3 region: CASSRRGPRTGELFF. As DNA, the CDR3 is TGTGCCAGCAGCCGAAGGGGCCCGAGGACCGGGGAGCTGTTTTTT.